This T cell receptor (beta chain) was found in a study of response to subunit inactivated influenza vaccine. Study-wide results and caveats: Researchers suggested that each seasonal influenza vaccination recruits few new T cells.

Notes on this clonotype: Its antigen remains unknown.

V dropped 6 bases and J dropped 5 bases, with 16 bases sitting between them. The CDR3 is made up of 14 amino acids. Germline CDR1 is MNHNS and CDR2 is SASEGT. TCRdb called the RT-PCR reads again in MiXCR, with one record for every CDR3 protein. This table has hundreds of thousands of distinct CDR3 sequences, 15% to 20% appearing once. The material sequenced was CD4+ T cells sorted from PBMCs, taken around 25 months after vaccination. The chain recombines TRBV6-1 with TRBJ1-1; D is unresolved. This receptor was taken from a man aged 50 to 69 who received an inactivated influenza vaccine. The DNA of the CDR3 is TGTGCCAGCAGGCCTGGGGAAGGGTGGACTGAAGCTTTCTTT. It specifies CASRPGEGWTEAFF.